This T cell receptor beta chain is drawn from a study of T cell responses to AZD1222 COVID-19 vaccine. Findings of the study overall: Close to half of all spike-specific TCRs reportedly target regions of the variants that are unmutated. Baseline seropositivity characterized only a handful of AZD1222 recipients.

The CDR3 sequence is 14 residues long. Germline loops: CDR1 SNHLY, CDR2 FYNNEI. V lost 4 bases to trimming and J lost 5 bases, with 11 bases between them. Assay: immunoSEQ multiplex PCR; the TCRdb copy retains only in-frame clones and omits some. The repertoire consists of 90,000 to 110,000 clones, with approximately 87% occurring once and the leading ten covering roughly 4.5%. This clone was seen a handful of times. Its antigen is still unknown. Whether given at about 4 or about 12 weeks, second doses were pooled. The chain uses TRBV2 and TRBJ1-4; D gene unclear. The specimen comprised peripheral blood, sampled 28 days after the second AZD1222 dose. This clonotype was sampled from an adult who received the AZD1222 COVID-19 vaccine. The chain's CDR3 is CASSGRETNEKLFF. The DNA for the CDR3 is TGTGCCAGCAGTGGGAGAGAGACGAATGAAAAACTGTTTTTT.